The present TCR beta chain was sequenced within a study of TIL therapy for anti-PD-1-resistant metastatic lung cancer. Sequencing used immunoSEQ v3. Data came from immunoSEQ multiplex PCR; TCRdb stores just in-frame clones and leaves some out. The sample records about 19,000 clones, about 75% being singletons. This clone was counted between two and nine times. Regarding time point: pre-treatment sample, taken before nivolumab and TIL therapy. This CDR3 spans 13 amino acids. In germline, CDR1 is SEHNR, CDR2 FQNEAQ (reference sequence). Trimming stripped 2 bases from V and 6 bases from J, with 10 bases between.

The TCR originated in a person aged 25 to 80 with non-small cell lung cancer. The chain recombines TRBV7-9 with TRBJ1-2; D might be TRBD1 (6 bases). This specimen consisted of blood, obtained at baseline. The CDR3 nucleotides read TGTGCCAGCAGCTTAAGCTCAGGGGATGGCTACACCTTC. It codes for CASSLSSGDGYTF.